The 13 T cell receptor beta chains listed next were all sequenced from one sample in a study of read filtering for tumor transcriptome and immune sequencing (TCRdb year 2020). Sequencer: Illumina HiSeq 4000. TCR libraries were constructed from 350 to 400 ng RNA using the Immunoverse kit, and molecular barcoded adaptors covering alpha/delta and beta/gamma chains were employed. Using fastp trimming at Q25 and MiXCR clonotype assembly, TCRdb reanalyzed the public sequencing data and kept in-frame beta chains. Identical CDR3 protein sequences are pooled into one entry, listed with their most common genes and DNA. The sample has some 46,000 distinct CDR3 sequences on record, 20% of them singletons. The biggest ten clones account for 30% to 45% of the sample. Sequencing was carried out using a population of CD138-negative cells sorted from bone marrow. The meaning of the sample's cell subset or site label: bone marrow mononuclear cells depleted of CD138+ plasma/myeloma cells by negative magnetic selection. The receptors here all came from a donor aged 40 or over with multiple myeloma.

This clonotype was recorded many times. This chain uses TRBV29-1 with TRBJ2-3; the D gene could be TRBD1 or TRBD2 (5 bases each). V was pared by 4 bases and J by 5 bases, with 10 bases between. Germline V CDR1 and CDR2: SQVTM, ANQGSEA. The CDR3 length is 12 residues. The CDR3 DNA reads TGCAGCGTTGGGGGGAAAGTAGATACGCAGTATTTT. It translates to CSVGGKVDTQYF.

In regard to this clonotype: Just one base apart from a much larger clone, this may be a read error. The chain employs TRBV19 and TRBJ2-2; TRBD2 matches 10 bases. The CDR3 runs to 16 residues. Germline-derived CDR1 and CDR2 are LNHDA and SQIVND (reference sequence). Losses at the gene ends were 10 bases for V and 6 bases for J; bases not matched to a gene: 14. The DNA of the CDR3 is TGTGCCACCCTACCGGCCCACCTAGCGGGAGCCGGGGAGCTGTTTTTT. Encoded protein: CATLPAHLAGAGELFF.

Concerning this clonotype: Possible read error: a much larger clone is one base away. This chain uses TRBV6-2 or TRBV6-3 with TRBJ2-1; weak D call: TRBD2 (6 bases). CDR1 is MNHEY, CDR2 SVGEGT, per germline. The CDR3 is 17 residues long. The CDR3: CAGSEDRREGYGNEQFF. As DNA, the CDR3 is TGTGCCGGCAGTGAAGATCGGCGGGAAGGTTACGGTAATGAGCAGTTCTTC.

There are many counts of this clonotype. CDR3: CASSTGQPNYGYTF. CDR3 nucleotides: TGCGCCAGCAGCACGGGACAGCCTAACTATGGCTACACCTTC. The chain combines TRBV5-1 with TRBJ1-2; 7 nucleotides agree with TRBD1. Trimming took 4 bases from V and 0 from J; bases not matched to a gene: 3. In germline, CDR1 is SGHRS, CDR2 YFSETQ. The CDR3 consists of 14 residues. Full variable domain (remainder filled in from reference TRBV5-1 and TRBJ1-2): KAGVTQTPRYLIKTRGQQVTLSCSPISGHRSVSWYQQTPGQGLQFLFEYFSETQRNKGNFPGRFSGRQFSNSRSEMNVSTLELGDSALYLCASSTGQPNYGYTFGSGTRLTVV.

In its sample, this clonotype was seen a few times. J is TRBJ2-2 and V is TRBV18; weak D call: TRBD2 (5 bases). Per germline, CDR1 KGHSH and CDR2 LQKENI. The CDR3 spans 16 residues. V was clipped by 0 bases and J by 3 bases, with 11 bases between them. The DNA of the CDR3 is TGTGCCAGCTCACCACCCGGGGAAACCTACACCGGGGAGCTGTTTTTT. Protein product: CASSPPGETYTGELFF.

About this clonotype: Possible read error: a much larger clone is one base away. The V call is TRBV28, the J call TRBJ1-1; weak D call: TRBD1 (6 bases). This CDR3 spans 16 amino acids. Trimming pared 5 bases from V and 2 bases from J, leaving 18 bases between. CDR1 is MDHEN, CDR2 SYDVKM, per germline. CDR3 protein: CASSRPVGGINTEAFF. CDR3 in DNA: TGTGCCAGCAGTCGACCGGTGGGGGGCATAAACACTGAAGCTTTCTTT.

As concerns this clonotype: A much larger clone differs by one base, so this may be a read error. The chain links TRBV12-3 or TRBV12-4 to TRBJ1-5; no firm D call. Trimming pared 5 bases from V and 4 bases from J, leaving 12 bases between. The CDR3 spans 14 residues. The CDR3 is CASSLPHGNQPQHF. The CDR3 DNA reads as TGTGCCAGCAGTCTCCCGCATGGAAATCAGCCCCAGCATTTT.

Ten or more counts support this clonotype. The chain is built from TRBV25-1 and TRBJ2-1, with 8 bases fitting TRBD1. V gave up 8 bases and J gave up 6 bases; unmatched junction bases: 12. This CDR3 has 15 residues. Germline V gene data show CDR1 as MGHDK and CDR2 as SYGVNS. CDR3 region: CASLASGGLSNEQFF. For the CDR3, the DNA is TGTGCCAGCCTTGCCTCAGGGGGCCTTTCCAATGAGCAGTTCTTC.

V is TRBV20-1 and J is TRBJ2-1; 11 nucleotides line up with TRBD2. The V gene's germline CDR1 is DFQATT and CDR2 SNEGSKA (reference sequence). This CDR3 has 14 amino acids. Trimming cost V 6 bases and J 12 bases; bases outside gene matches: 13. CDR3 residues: CSATGTSGRYRQFF. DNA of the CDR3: TGCAGTGCCACCGGGACTAGCGGCCGATACCGGCAGTTCTTC.

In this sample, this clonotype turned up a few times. This chain's CDR3 is CASSTVAGTNTGELFF. As DNA, the CDR3 is TGTGCCAGCAGTACCGTAGCGGGAACTAACACCGGGGAGCTGTTTTTT. The chain is built from TRBV12-3 or TRBV12-4 and TRBJ2-2; 8 nucleotides match TRBD2. This CDR3 comprises 16 residues. The ends lost 5 bases at V and 2 bases at J; junction bases unmatched: 7.

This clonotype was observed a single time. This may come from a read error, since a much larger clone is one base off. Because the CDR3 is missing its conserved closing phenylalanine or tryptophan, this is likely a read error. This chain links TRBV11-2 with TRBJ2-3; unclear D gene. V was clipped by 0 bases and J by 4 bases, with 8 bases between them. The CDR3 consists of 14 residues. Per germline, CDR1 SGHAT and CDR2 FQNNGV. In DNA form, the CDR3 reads TGTGCCAGCAGCTTAGAGGTAGCCTCAGATACGCAGTATTCT. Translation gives CASSLEVASDTQYS.

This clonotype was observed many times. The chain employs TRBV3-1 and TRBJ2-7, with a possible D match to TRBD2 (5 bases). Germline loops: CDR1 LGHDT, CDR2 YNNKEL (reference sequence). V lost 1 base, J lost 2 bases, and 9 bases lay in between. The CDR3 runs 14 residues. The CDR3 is CASSQGLGAYEQYF. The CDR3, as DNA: TGTGCCAGCAGCCAAGGGCTGGGAGCCTACGAGCAGTACTTC.

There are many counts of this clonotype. CDR3: CASSPRLAGGQGRTGELFF. The CDR3 DNA reads as TGTGCCAGCAGCCCCCGACTAGCGGGAGGGCAAGGAAGGACCGGGGAGCTGTTTTTT. This chain connects TRBV11-2 to TRBJ2-2, with 14 bases lining up with TRBD2. J was trimmed by 5 bases and V by 5 bases; bases with no gene match: 13. Per germline, CDR1 SGHAT and CDR2 FQNNGV. This CDR3 comprises 19 residues.